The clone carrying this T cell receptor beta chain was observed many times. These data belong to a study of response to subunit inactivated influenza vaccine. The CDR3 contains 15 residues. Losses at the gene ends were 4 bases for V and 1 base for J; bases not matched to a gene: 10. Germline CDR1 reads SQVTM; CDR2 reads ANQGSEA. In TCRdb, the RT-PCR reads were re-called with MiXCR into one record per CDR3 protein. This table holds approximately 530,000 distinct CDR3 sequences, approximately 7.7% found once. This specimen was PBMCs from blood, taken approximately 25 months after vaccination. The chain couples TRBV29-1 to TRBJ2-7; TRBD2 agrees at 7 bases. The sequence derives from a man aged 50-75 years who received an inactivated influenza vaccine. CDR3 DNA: TGCAGCGTTGGCCTAGCGGAGTCCCTATCCTACGAGCAGTACTTC. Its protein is CSVGLAESLSYEQYF.